This entry lists 17 T cell receptor beta chains sequenced from one sample in a study of blood T cell repertoires in COVID-19. The data were produced by immunoSEQ multiplex PCR, yet TCRdb's version contains in-frame clones alone and is incomplete. The sample holds a few hundred thousand clones, roughly nine tenths seen once. Sequenced input: PBMCs or T cells enriched from blood (not recorded which). The receptor set was obtained from a woman in her twenties or thirties who had recovered from COVID-19.

The rearrangement uses TRBV19 and TRBJ2-5; TRBD1 agrees at 8 bases. The germline CDR1 and CDR2 sequences are LNHDA and SQIVND (reference sequence). Germline trimming cut 6 bases from V and 5 bases from J; bases unmatched to any gene: 5. The CDR3 runs to 13 residues. CDR3 sequence: CASSPTGAETQYF. The CDR3 DNA sequence: TGTGCCAGTAGCCCGACAGGGGCCGAGACCCAGTACTTC.

The chain has TRBV7-6 and TRBJ2-6, with TRBD2 as a possible D gene (6 bases). From germline, CDR1 is SGHVS and CDR2 FNYEAQ. The CDR3 totals 15 residues. Trimming cost V 1 base and J 2 bases, with 6 bases left between them. As DNA, the CDR3 is TGTGCCAGCAGCTTAGGGGGGGCTGGGGCCAACGTCCTGACTTTC. Amino acids: CASSLGGAGANVLTF.

The rearrangement links TRBV5-8 to TRBJ1-6; no clear D. Germline V lookup: CDR1 SGHTS, CDR2 YDEGEE. V was pared by 2 bases and J by 7 bases, with 4 bases between. The CDR3 runs 12 residues. CDR3 coding DNA: TGTGCCAGCAGCTTCCGGAATTCACCCCTCCACTTT. Its protein product is CASSFRNSPLHF.

The rearrangement joins TRBV19 to TRBJ2-6; D is unclear. Germline assignment: CDR1 LNHDA and CDR2 SQIVND (reference sequence). This CDR3 region has 16 residues. V lost 11 bases to trimming and J lost 0 bases, with 17 bases between them. The CDR3 is CASRGLPHSGANVLTF. CDR3 nucleotides: TGTGCCTCTCGAGGCCTACCCCACTCTGGGGCCAACGTCCTGACTTTC.

V is TRBV11-3 and J is TRBJ2-1; 11 bases align to TRBD1. The V gene end was trimmed by 5 bases and the J gene end by 7 bases; junction bases not matched to a gene: 13. Germline assignment: CDR1 SGHNT and CDR2 YENEEA. The CDR3 runs to 17 residues. The CDR3 loop is CASSPGSGTGGSNEQFF. DNA of the CDR3: TGTGCCAGCAGCCCGGGTTCCGGGACAGGGGGATCAAATGAGCAGTTCTTC.

Only one count was recorded for this clone. This chain uses TRBV11-1 with TRBJ2-7; D unclear. Trimming pared 3 bases from V and 6 bases from J, leaving 9 bases between. The germline V gene has CDR1 SGHAT and CDR2 FQDESV (reference sequence). This CDR3 contains 12 residues. CDR3 sequence: CASSLGVIEQYF. The CDR3 nucleotides read TGTGCCAGCAGCTTGGGCGTCATCGAGCAGTACTTC.

The chain employs TRBV2 and TRBJ2-1, with D maybe TRBD1 (5 bases). This CDR3 contains 16 residues. The germline V gene has CDR1 SNHLY and CDR2 FYNNEI. With 7 bases removed from V and 1 base from J, the gap between germline ends came to 17 bases. Here the CDR3 reads CASTTAGWESYNEQFF. The DNA of the CDR3 is TGTGCCAGCACGACGGCAGGGTGGGAATCCTACAATGAGCAGTTCTTC.

The rearrangement joins TRBV5-1 to TRBJ1-1, with a weak D call TRBD1 (5 bases). CDR1 is SGHRS and CDR2 is YFSETQ in the germline V gene. The CDR3 has 14 amino acids. The germline V and J ends were trimmed by 5 bases and 1 base, with 12 bases remaining between them. The CDR3 coding sequence is TGCGCCAGCAGTGCCAGGGAGGCGAACACTGAAGCTTTCTTT. Its translation is CASSAREANTEAFF.

The V and J genes are TRBV7-2 and TRBJ1-3; TRBD1 matches at 10 bases. V was clipped by 5 bases and J by 7 bases; unmatched bases: 8. Germline V gives CDR1 SGHTA, CDR2 FQGNSA. The CDR3 length is 15 residues. In DNA, the CDR3 is TGTGCCAGCAGCCCCGGACAGGGGGTAGGGAACACCATATATTTT. Translating gives CASSPGQGVGNTIYF.

The CDR3 DNA is TGCGCCAGCAGCTTGTTTGAGGGGGCGGGCACCGGGGAGCTGTTTTTT. Translated: CASSLFEGAGTGELFF. V is TRBV5-1 and J is TRBJ2-2; 7 bases map to TRBD1. The germline V gene encodes CDR1 SGHRS and CDR2 YFSETQ. With 1 base clipped from V and 4 bases from J, the junction kept 7 bases outside the gene matches. This CDR3 region has 16 residues.

The chain joins TRBV28 to TRBJ1-2, with unresolved D. The CDR3 covers 12 residues. CDR1 MDHEN and CDR2 SYDVKM come from the germline V gene. The V and J ends lost 5 bases and 8 bases respectively, with 12 bases between them. Here the CDR3 DNA reads TGTGCCAGCAGTGGCCAGGATTCCGGCTACACCTTC. Protein sequence: CASSGQDSGYTF.

The chain carries TRBV19 and TRBJ1-1; D unresolved. Germline CDR1 reads LNHDA; CDR2 reads SQIVND (reference sequence). V lost 6 bases and J 0 bases, leaving 14 bases between the germline ends. The CDR3 consists of 15 residues. CDR3 region: CASSWEGRLNTEAFF. The CDR3 nucleotides read TGTGCCAGTAGCTGGGAAGGGAGACTGAACACTGAAGCTTTCTTT.

This clone was observed a single time. The same CDR3 is also encoded by other DNA sequences in this sample. The chain couples TRBV7-9 to TRBJ2-7, with a weak D call TRBD2 (6 bases). The CDR3 spans 14 residues. Trimming pared 4 bases from V and 0 bases from J, leaving 10 bases between. The germline V gene has CDR1 SEHNR and CDR2 FQNEAQ (reference sequence). The CDR3 loop is CASSSGTASYEQYF. The CDR3 bases are TGTGCCAGCAGCTCGGGGACTGCCTCCTACGAGCAGTACTTC.

This clone appeared a single time. V usage is TRBV2 and J usage is TRBJ2-5; D is undetermined. In germline, CDR1 is SNHLY, CDR2 FYNNEI. V lost 5 bases and J 7 bases, leaving 11 bases between the germline ends. The CDR3 is 12 amino acids. CDR3 loop: CASSRSRRTQYF. The DNA of the CDR3 is TGTGCCAGCAGTCGGTCTAGACGGACCCAGTACTTC. Supplemented by reference TRBV2 and TRBJ2-5, the full variable domain reads EPEVTQTPSHQVTQMGQEVILRCVPISNHLYFYWYRQILGQKVEFLVSFYNNEISEKSEIFDDQFSVERPDGSNFTLKIRSTKLEDSAMYFCASSRSRRTQYFGPGTRLLVL.

V and J are TRBV6-5 and TRBJ2-2; no clear D gene. This CDR3 region has 13 residues. Germline lookup yields CDR1 MNHEY and CDR2 SVGAGI. The V gene lost 0 bases and the J gene lost 7 bases, with 6 bases spanning the gap. The CDR3 sequence is CASSYSRSGELFF. The CDR3 DNA follows: TGTGCCAGCAGTTACTCACGGAGCGGGGAGCTGTTTTTT.

The gene calls are TRBV3-1 (or the pseudogene TRBV3-2) and TRBJ2-7; 8 positions agree with TRBD2. The germline gives CDR1 LGHDT, CDR2 YNNKEL (reference sequence). The CDR3 is 14 amino acids. V lost 3 bases, J lost 12 bases, and 13 bases stayed unmatched. The CDR3 nucleotides are TGTGCCAGCAGCCAGATCTGGGAGCGGGGGAAACGGTACTTC. It is translated as CASSQIWERGKRYF.

The chain combines TRBV6-5 with TRBJ1-2; D unclear. The CDR3 has 14 amino acids. Germline assignment: CDR1 MNHEY and CDR2 SVGAGI. Trimming left V 6 bases short and J 2 bases short, with 13 bases between. CDR3 sequence reads: CASSRIDVNYGYTF. In DNA form, the CDR3 reads TGTGCCAGCAGCAGGATCGACGTCAACTATGGCTACACCTTC.